Included here is one T cell receptor beta chain sequence, with context. The antigen it binds to is not known. One base away there is no much larger clone; base qualities are not given. A FACSAria II was used to sort memory CD4+ T cells, defined as single viable CD3+CD4+CD8-CD45RO+ cells. CMV serostatus was assessed using a Roche Elecsys assay, by which serum IgG against CMV pp150, pp28, p38 and p52 was detected. Following thawing, total CD4+ T cells were enriched through positive selection using CD4 magnetic microbeads. The samples came from a separate study whose specific focus was interrogating the CD4+ T cell memory repertoire. Following standard operating procedures, peripheral blood mononuclear cells were isolated and cryopreserved, while serum was kept at -80 degrees C. Staining used CD3-PerCP (BW264/56), CD4-APC (RPA-T4), CD45RO-PE (UCHT1) and CD8-Pacific Orange (3B5) antibodies, with Sytox blue excluding non-viable cells.

Sequences GTSNPN (CDR1) and SVGIG (CDR2) are obtained from the germline V gene (reference sequence). Relative to germline, V is 3 bases shorter and J is 0 bases shorter, with 8 bases between their ends. Inclusive of the bounding cysteine and phenylalanine, the CDR3 is 13 residues long. The only DNA kept is the CDR3, 39 bases in frame from the first base. The sample comes from a study of memory CD4+ T cells and cytomegalovirus serostatus (dated by TCRdb to about 2019). For the wider study: A total of some 35 healthy Belgian adults, of whom 9 were CMV seropositive and 24 were CMV seronegative, were included in the cohort. CD4+ memory TCRbeta repertoires of a Belgian cohort with known cytomegalovirus serostatus were sequenced in order to replicate a published TCR-based CMV serostatus classifier. The investigation overall reported the following: Of 164 previously reported CMV-associated TCRbeta sequences, approximately 70 appeared in the CD4+ memory repertoires, each in one to five individuals. Only CD4+CD45RO+ memory cells were sequenced, in contrast to the original study, which included naive and memory CD4+ and CD8+ populations. The results were interpreted as suggesting that the CMV-associated TCR signature is largely present in the CD4+ memory repertoire. For CMV serostatus prediction, a median bootstrapped AUC of approximately 0.95 was reached with the original framework, and a median bootstrapped AUC of roughly 0.9 was reached with a US-trained random forest. The original-framework classifier achieved a median bootstrapped AUC of almost 0.97 with a 95% CI of 0.76-1.00 on the Belgian cohort.

Genomic DNA was extracted from sorted cells with the Quick-DNA Microprep Kit. Amplification of TCRbeta DNA was done with the immunoSEQ hsTCRbeta kit, following the protocol from the manufacturer. An Illumina MiSeq instrument was used to sequence the TCRbeta libraries. Concerning the study's data processing: Removing out-of-frame sequences left roughly 2.4 million distinct TCRbeta sequences, an average of roughly 68,000 per individual. Each individual was scored according to the count of over 150 previously reported CMV-associated TCRbeta sequences and the total productive distinct TCRbeta count. A beta-binomial model was reimplemented in Python, and scikit-learn random forests with default parameters were trained on US cohort data. Classifier performance on the Belgian cohort was reported as the median AUC with percentile confidence intervals calculated over 10,000 bootstrap iterations. This is the immuneACCESS table as TCRdb keeps it, with only in-frame sequences that have V and J called. A part of the clones is gone; compared with another copy, unresolved V genes explain less than half, and the rest is unexplained. V and J calls and clone size are as listed in that table; D and trimming were resolved from the DNA. A total of tens of thousands of clones appear in this sample, about four fifths of them only once. The ten largest clones add up to roughly 2% of the sample.

Recombination linked TRBV30 to TRBJ1-2, with the D gene not clear enough to name. The TCR was taken from an adult in good health and CMV-seropositive. Sequencing was done on a sample of memory CD4+ T cells from blood. The CDR3 protein sequence reads: CAWRRATNYGYTF. The nucleotide sequence is TGTGCCTGGAGGAGGGCGACTAACTATGGCTACACCTTC.